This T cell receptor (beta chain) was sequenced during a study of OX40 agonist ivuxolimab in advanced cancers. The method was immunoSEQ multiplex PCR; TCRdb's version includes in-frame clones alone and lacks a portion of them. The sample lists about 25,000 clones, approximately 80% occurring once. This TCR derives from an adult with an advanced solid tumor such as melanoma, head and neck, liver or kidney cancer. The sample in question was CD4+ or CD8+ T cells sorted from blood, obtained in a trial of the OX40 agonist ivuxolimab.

The CDR3 nucleotides read TGTGCCAGCAGTTACTCGACTCAGGGCAGAGATACGCAGTATTTT. Its translation is CASSYSTQGRDTQYF. V is TRBV6-5 and J is TRBJ2-3, with a tentative D call TRBD1 (5 bases). The CDR3 is made up of 15 amino acids. Germline V gives CDR1 MNHEY, CDR2 SVGAGI. V dropped 0 bases and J dropped 5 bases, with 12 bases sitting between them.